This T cell receptor (beta chain) was profiled in a study of cytomegalovirus exposure and HLA in healthy donors. The CDR3 is made up of 16 amino acids. Germline-derived CDR1 and CDR2 are KGHSH and LQKENI. With V trimmed by 0 bases and J by 4 bases, 5 bases remained unmatched. The PCR employed 60 Vbeta primers together with 13 Jbeta primers. Clones were read by immunoSEQ multiplex PCR, and TCRdb kept only the in-frame ones, dropping some. The sample has 160,000 or so clones, around 78% seen once. Sequencing was performed on PBMCs. The V and J genes are TRBV18 and TRBJ2-5; 10 bases fit TRBD2. This clonotype originated in a middle-aged woman in good health and CMV-seronegative. CDR3 nucleotides: TGTGCCAGCTCACCACCGGCTAGCGGGGGAGGAGAGACCCAGTACTTC. It translates to CASSPPASGGGETQYF.